The 17 T cell receptor beta chains below all came from one sample that was sequenced in a study of blood T cell repertoires in COVID-19. Profiling relied on immunoSEQ multiplex PCR, and the TCRdb table lists in-frame clones only, not all of them. The sample includes 150,000 or so clones, less than 90% seen only once; the top ten take about 40%. Sample: peripheral blood. All receptors come from a human donor in a cohort sampled during active COVID-19.

This chain joins TRBV12-3 or TRBV12-4 and TRBJ1-3, with D unclear. The length of the CDR3 is 13 residues. V shed 3 bases and J shed 7 bases, with 10 bases lying between them. CDR3 sequence reads: CASSFSSGNTIYF. CDR3 nucleotide sequence: TGTGCCAGCAGTTTCTCGAGCGGGAACACCATATATTTT.

The rearrangement links TRBV5-1 to TRBJ2-2; D unresolved. Germline V gives CDR1 SGHRS, CDR2 YFSETQ. V was shortened by 3 bases and J by 4 bases, with 7 bases between the two germline ends. The CDR3 covers 13 residues. Here the CDR3 DNA reads TGCGCCAGCAGCTACGAGAGCACCGGGGAGCTGTTTTTT. Translated, it gives CASSYESTGELFF.

The chain is built from TRBV7-2 and TRBJ1-4; D is perhaps TRBD1 (5 bases). The CDR3 is 15 amino acids. CDR1 and CDR2 from the germline V gene are SGHTA and FQGNSA. The ends were cut back, 8 bases at V and 0 bases at J, with 13 bases in the middle. The CDR3 loop is CASGGTPSTNEKLFF. The CDR3, as DNA: TGTGCCAGCGGAGGGACGCCCTCAACTAATGAAAAACTGTTTTTT.

In DNA form, the CDR3 reads TGTGCCAGCAGCTTAGTGGCCAGGGGCGGTGAAAAACTGTTTTTT. Translated: CASSLVARGGEKLFF. The V call is TRBV7-9, the J call TRBJ1-4; D is perhaps TRBD1 (6 bases). Germline CDR1 reads SEHNR; CDR2 reads FQNEAQ (reference sequence). Trimming left V 1 base short and J 7 bases short, with 13 bases between. The CDR3 is 15 residues long. Based on the CDR3 plus reference TRBV7-9 and TRBJ1-4, the full variable domain is DTGVSQNPRHKITKRGQNVTFRCDPISEHNRLYWYRQTLGQGPEFLTYFQNEAQLEKSRLLSDRFSAERPKGSFSTLEIQRTEQGDSAMYLCASSLVARGGEKLFFGSGTQLSVL.

The chain joins TRBV9 to TRBJ2-7; 10 bases map to TRBD1. Germline V gives CDR1 SGDLS, CDR2 YYNGEE. The V and J ends lost 4 bases and 6 bases, in that order; junction bases with no gene match: 4. The CDR3 loop spans 13 amino acids. The CDR3 reads CASSRTGGREQYF. For the CDR3, the DNA is TGTGCCAGCAGCCGGACAGGGGGGCGCGAGCAGTACTTC.

This rearrangement joins TRBV6-5 to TRBJ1-5; 11 bases are a match to TRBD1. The CDR3 loop spans 15 amino acids. From germline, CDR1 is MNHEY and CDR2 SVGAGI. The J segment lost 4 bases and the V segment lost 9 bases, leaving 8 bases of the junction unmatched. The CDR3: CASATGQGGNQPQHF. The CDR3 nucleotides are TGTGCCAGTGCAACGGGACAGGGGGGAAATCAGCCCCAGCATTTT.

The J gene is TRBJ2-7, the V gene TRBV30; 7 nucleotides match TRBD2. Germline CDR1 is GTSNPN and CDR2 is SVGIG (reference sequence). This CDR3 has 14 residues. Unmatched junction bases numbered 5, after V lost 2 bases and J lost 1 base. CDR3 region: CAWSRGGGSYEQYF. The CDR3 nucleotides are TGTGCCTGGAGTAGGGGCGGGGGATCCTACGAGCAGTACTTC.

The chain recombines TRBV5-1 with TRBJ2-3, with TRBD2 as a possible D gene (6 bases). The CDR3 is made up of 15 amino acids. V was shortened by 1 base and J by 3 bases, with 12 bases between the two germline ends. In germline, CDR1 is SGHRS, CDR2 YFSETQ. The CDR3 DNA follows: TGCGCCAGCAGCTTGTCCGGGGGATGGACAGATACGCAGTATTTT. Translated: CASSLSGGWTDTQYF.

The genes are TRBV7-2 and TRBJ1-2; D is undetermined. V lost 5 bases, J lost 1 base, and 11 bases lay in between. The CDR3 contains 14 residues. Germline lookup yields CDR1 SGHTA and CDR2 FQGNSA. The CDR3 reads CASSQSRGNYGYTF. In DNA, the CDR3 is TGTGCCAGCAGCCAGTCGCGGGGTAACTATGGCTACACCTTC.

The chain links TRBV12-3 or TRBV12-4 to TRBJ2-5; tentative D call: TRBD1 (6 bases). The CDR3 extends over 12 amino acids. V was clipped by 8 bases and J by 5 bases, with 12 bases between them. As DNA, the CDR3 is TGTGCCAGCGCAGGGGACGTGGAGACCCAGTACTTC. It is translated as CASAGDVETQYF.

This rearrangement joins TRBV3-1 (or the pseudogene TRBV3-2) to TRBJ1-2; TRBD1 matches at 7 bases. V shed 0 bases, J shed 8 bases, and the junction held 9 bases outside the gene matches. CDR1 LGHDT and CDR2 YNNKEL come from the germline V gene (reference sequence). The CDR3 length is 15 residues. The CDR3, as DNA: TGTGCCAGCAGCCAAGATTTCGGCCAGGGGGAAGGCTACACCTTC. This gives the protein CASSQDFGQGEGYTF.

The chain couples TRBV6-5 to TRBJ1-4; D remains ambiguous. There are 13 residues in the CDR3. Per the germline V gene, CDR1 is MNHEY and CDR2 is SVGAGI. V lost 8 bases, J lost 6 bases, and 13 bases lay in between. The CDR3 coding sequence is TGTGCCAGCGGACTCATGCAGCATGAAAAACTGTTTTTT. It is translated as CASGLMQHEKLFF.

The rearrangement uses TRBV4-1 and TRBJ1-1; D remains unclear. With 0 bases removed from V and 1 base from J, the gap between germline ends came to 6 bases. Germline V gene sequence: CDR1 MGHRA, CDR2 YSYEKL. There are 14 residues in the CDR3. CDR3 coding DNA: TGCGCCAGCAGCCAAGAAGAGGGGAACACTGAAGCTTTCTTT. As protein: CASSQEEGNTEAFF.

In this sample, this clone turned up once. The rearrangement links TRBV7-2 to TRBJ1-3; 8 positions match TRBD1. From germline, CDR1 is SGHTA and CDR2 FQGNSA. The CDR3 length is 14 residues. The V segment lost 2 bases and the J segment 7 bases; nucleotides outside the gene matches: 4. The CDR3 nucleotides read TGTGCCAGCAGCTTATCGCAGGGGGCGAACACCATATATTTT. Translated: CASSLSQGANTIYF.

V and J are TRBV6-5 and TRBJ2-6; D is perhaps TRBD2 (6 bases). Trimming cost V 10 bases and J 0 bases, with 10 bases left between them. The CDR3 is 14 amino acids. Germline-derived CDR1 and CDR2 are MNHEY and SVGAGI. The CDR3 region is CAIRRDSGANVLTF. CDR3 nucleotide sequence: TGTGCCATCCGGCGGGACTCTGGGGCCAACGTCCTGACTTTC.

The chain joins TRBV7-9 to TRBJ2-3; tentatively, D is TRBD2 (6 bases). This CDR3 is 15 amino acids long. The V end was cut by 8 bases, the J end by 2 bases, with 17 bases between. Germline CDR1 reads SEHNR; CDR2 reads FQNEAQ (reference sequence). As DNA, the CDR3 is TGTGCCAGCCGAGGCCGGAGGGCCCACACAGATACGCAGTATTTT. It translates to CASRGRRAHTDTQYF.

V and J are TRBV6-1 and TRBJ1-6; D might be TRBD1 (6 bases). Trimming stripped 2 bases from V and 8 bases from J, with 10 bases between. CDR1 and CDR2 from the germline V gene are MNHNS and SASEGT. This CDR3 spans 14 amino acids. CDR3 in DNA: TGTGCCAGCAGTGAATTGTACAGGGATTCACCCCTCCACTTT. Translated, it gives CASSELYRDSPLHF.